The 11 T cell receptor beta chains below come from one sample, sequenced in a study of shared clonotypes between healthy human individuals. Clones were read by immunoSEQ multiplex PCR, and TCRdb kept only the in-frame ones, dropping some. The sample lists over a million clones; around 78% were seen once. Source material: memory CD4+ T cells from PBMCs. Indicated subset: CD45RA-negative fraction. These receptors originate from a man aged 18 to 35 in good health. Some clones in this sample may be carry-over from other donors' samples.

This clone was seen a single time. This chain connects TRBV5-1 to TRBJ1-2; the D is unclear. Germline V lookup: CDR1 SGHRS, CDR2 YFSETQ. The CDR3 sequence is 16 residues long. Trimming shortened V by 0 bases and J by 8 bases, and 20 bases separated the two germline ends. CDR3 protein: CASSLEPLRAVRGYTF. CDR3 bases: TGCGCCAGCAGCTTGGAACCCCTGAGGGCGGTGCGGGGCTACACCTTC.

The chain links TRBV7-2 to TRBJ2-1; 9 bases are a match to TRBD2. There are 18 residues in the CDR3. From germline, CDR1 is SGHTA and CDR2 FQGNSA. The V and J ends lost 1 base and 6 bases, in that order; junction bases with no gene match: 13. Here the CDR3 reads CASSLVFSGSNVFNEQFF. For the CDR3, the DNA is TGTGCCAGCAGCTTAGTATTTAGCGGGAGTAACGTCTTCAATGAGCAGTTCTTC.

The V gene is TRBV7-2, the J gene TRBJ2-1; 8 nucleotides line up with TRBD1. Trimming cost V 7 bases and J 4 bases; bases outside gene matches: 12. Germline-derived CDR1 and CDR2 are SGHTA and FQGNSA. The CDR3 consists of 16 residues. The CDR3 here is CASTRVGTGGYNEQFF. Written as DNA, the CDR3 is TGTGCCAGCACCCGAGTGGGGACAGGAGGATACAATGAGCAGTTCTTC.

This clone was counted ten times or more. The genes are TRBV6-5 and TRBJ1-2; tentatively, D is TRBD1 (5 bases). Trimming left V 7 bases short and J 3 bases short, with 12 bases between. This CDR3 comprises 13 residues. Germline V CDR1 and CDR2: MNHEY, SVGAGI. CDR3 bases: TGTGCCAGCAACAAACGGGACTACTATGGCTACACCTTC. It codes for CASNKRDYYGYTF.

The V gene is TRBV5-6, the J gene TRBJ2-5; the match to TRBD1 covers 8 bases. Germline-derived CDR1 and CDR2 are SGHDT and YYEEEE. The CDR3 runs to 16 residues. With 3 bases clipped from V and 5 bases from J, the junction kept 12 bases outside the gene matches. The CDR3 bases are TGTGCCAGCAGCTCCAGGACAGGGTGGTCGGATGAGACCCAGTACTTC. This gives the protein CASSSRTGWSDETQYF.

This clone occurred a few times. The rearrangement links TRBV29-1 to TRBJ1-2, with 7 bases matching TRBD1. The CDR3 is 14 residues long. J lost 8 bases, V lost 1 base, and 10 bases had no gene match. Germline V lookup: CDR1 SQVTM, CDR2 ANQGSEA. CDR3 loop: CSVEATGKVGGYTF. The CDR3 DNA is TGCAGCGTTGAAGCGACAGGGAAGGTTGGAGGCTACACCTTC.

This sequence joins TRBV27 and TRBJ2-7, with TRBD2 identical over 11 bases. The length of the CDR3 is 16 residues. Unmatched junction bases numbered 8, after V lost 3 bases and J lost 4 bases. CDR1 and CDR2 (germline): MNHEY, SMNVEV (reference sequence). Here the CDR3 DNA reads TGTGCCAGCAGTTTTTCGCTCATAGCGGGAGGGTACGAGCAGTACTTC. Amino acid sequence: CASSFSLIAGGYEQYF.

The chain links TRBV5-1 to TRBJ2-3, with TRBD1 matching over 8 bases. CDR1 SGHRS and CDR2 YFSETQ come from the germline V gene. The V and J ends lost 4 bases and 8 bases, in that order; junction bases with no gene match: 3. There are 12 residues in the CDR3. CDR3 sequence reads: CASSIDRGTQYF. In DNA form, the CDR3 reads TGCGCCAGCAGCATTGACAGGGGTACGCAGTATTTT.

This clone was counted a single time. The chain combines TRBV29-1 with TRBJ2-7; 8 bases line up with TRBD1. The CDR3 totals 14 residues. V lost 7 bases and J lost 3; bases outside the gene matches: 11. Germline V gene data show CDR1 as SQVTM and CDR2 as ANQGSEA. This chain's CDR3 is CSATMTGAFYEQYF. The CDR3 nucleotides read TGCAGCGCTACCATGACAGGGGCGTTCTACGAGCAGTACTTC.

The chain employs TRBV6-6 and TRBJ1-2, with D possibly being TRBD1 (6 bases). This CDR3 region has 14 residues. Germline V lookup: CDR1 MNHNY, CDR2 SVGAGI (reference sequence). The V end was cut by 6 bases, the J end by 4 bases, with 15 bases between. The CDR3 region is CASSPGQSVYGYTF. CDR3 nucleotides: TGTGCCAGCAGCCCTGGACAGTCTGTCTATGGCTACACCTTC.

The rearrangement links TRBV9 to TRBJ1-1; the D is unclear. The CDR3 has 13 residues. Germline V gene data show CDR1 as SGDLS and CDR2 as YYNGEE. V shed 4 bases and J shed 0 bases, with 7 bases lying between them. CDR3 in DNA: TGTGCCAGCAGCCCCCAAGTGAACACTGAAGCTTTCTTT. Translation gives CASSPQVNTEAFF.